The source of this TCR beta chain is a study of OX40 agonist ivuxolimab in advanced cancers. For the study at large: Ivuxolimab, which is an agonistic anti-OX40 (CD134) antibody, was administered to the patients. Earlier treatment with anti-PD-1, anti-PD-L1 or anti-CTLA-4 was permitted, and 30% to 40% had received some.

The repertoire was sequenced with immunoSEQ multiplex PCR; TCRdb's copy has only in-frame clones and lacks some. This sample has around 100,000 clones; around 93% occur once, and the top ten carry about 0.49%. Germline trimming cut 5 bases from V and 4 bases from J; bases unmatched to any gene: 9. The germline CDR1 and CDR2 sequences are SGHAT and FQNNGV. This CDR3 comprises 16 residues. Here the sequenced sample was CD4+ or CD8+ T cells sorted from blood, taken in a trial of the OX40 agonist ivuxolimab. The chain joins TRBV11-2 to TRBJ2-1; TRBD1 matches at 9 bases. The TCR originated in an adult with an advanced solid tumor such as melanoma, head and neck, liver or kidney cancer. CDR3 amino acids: CASSTTRDRDYNEQFF. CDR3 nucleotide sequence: TGTGCCAGCAGCACGACGCGGGACAGGGATTACAATGAGCAGTTCTTC. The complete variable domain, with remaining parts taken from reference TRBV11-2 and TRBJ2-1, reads EAGVAQSPRYKIIEKRQSVAFWCNPISGHATLYWYQQILGQGPKLLIQFQNNGVVDDSQLPKDRFSAERLKGVDSTLKIQPAKLEDSAVYLCASSTTRDRDYNEQFFGPGTRLTVL.